One and the same sample provided the 31 T cell receptor beta chains below, sequenced in a study of CD8 T cells in seronegative destructive rheumatoid arthritis. Measured with immunoSEQ multiplex PCR; TCRdb has only the in-frame clones, and not every one. Found here are about 13,000 clones, less than 90% of them singletons; the top ten hold around 28%. The sample comprised CD8+ T cells from blood. The source of these receptors is a woman between 30 and 55 years old with seronegative destructive rheumatoid arthritis.

The rearrangement uses TRBV7-8 and TRBJ2-3, with 10 positions matching TRBD1. The CDR3 sequence is 15 residues long. With V trimmed by 2 bases and J by 3 bases, 2 bases remained unmatched. In germline, CDR1 is SGHVS, CDR2 FQNEAQ. DNA of the CDR3: TGTGCCAGCAGCTTAAGGACAGGGGGAACAGATACGCAGTATTTT. Translation gives CASSLRTGGTDTQYF. Drawing the rest from reference TRBV7-8 and TRBJ2-3, the complete variable domain is GAGVSQSPRYKVAKRGQDVALRCDPISGHVSLFWYQQALGQGPEFLTYFQNEAQLDKSGLPSDRFFAERPEGSVSTLKIQRTQQEDSAVYLCASSLRTGGTDTQYFGPGTRLTVL.

This chain links TRBV29-1 with TRBJ1-1, with 9 bases fitting TRBD1. The CDR3 runs to 11 residues. V lost 6 bases and J lost 8; bases outside the gene matches: 4. Looked up from germline, CDR1 is SQVTM and CDR2 is ANQGSEA. The CDR3 nucleotides read TGCAGCGTAGGACAGGGGCTCGAAGCTTTCTTT. Protein product: CSVGQGLEAFF.

The chain links TRBV19 to TRBJ1-5; D is uncertain. CDR1 and CDR2 (germline): LNHDA, SQIVND (reference sequence). The CDR3 totals 15 residues. V gave up 5 bases and J gave up 0 bases, with 11 bases separating them. The CDR3 DNA follows: TGTGCCAGTAGTCAGTACACATATAGCAATCAGCCCCAGCATTTT. Translated, it gives CASSQYTYSNQPQHF.

This clone appeared a few times. This sequence joins TRBV7-8 and TRBJ1-1, with D tentatively TRBD1 (5 bases). Looked up from germline, CDR1 is SGHVS and CDR2 is FQNEAQ. This CDR3 region has 14 residues. V was pared by 1 base and J by 4 bases, with 10 bases between. CDR3 sequence reads: CASSLGSGGTEAFF. The DNA for the CDR3 is TGTGCCAGCAGCTTAGGATCGGGGGGCACTGAAGCTTTCTTT.

This clone was counted a single time. The chain uses TRBV6-5 and TRBJ2-3, with D possibly TRBD1 on 6 matching bases. V was pared by 6 bases and J by 0 bases, with 13 bases between. CDR3 length: 15 amino acids. Germline V gene lookup returns CDR1 MNHEY and CDR2 SVGAGI. The CDR3 reads CASREQGASTDTQYF. The DNA of the CDR3 is TGTGCCAGCAGGGAACAGGGAGCTAGCACAGATACGCAGTATTTT.

The CDR3 reads CAWSEGTSGSYEQYF. DNA for the CDR3: TGTGCCTGGAGTGAGGGCACTAGCGGATCCTACGAGCAGTACTTC. The chain is built from TRBV30 and TRBJ2-7; the match to TRBD2 covers 8 bases. Germline V gene lookup returns CDR1 GTSNPN and CDR2 SVGIG (reference sequence). The CDR3 consists of 15 residues. J lost 1 base, V lost 1 base, and 6 bases had no gene match.

This chain joins TRBV10-3 and TRBJ2-2; tentative D call: TRBD2 (7 bases). This CDR3 is built from 15 residues. Germline CDR1 ENHRY, CDR2 SYGVKD. V was shortened by 0 bases and J by 10 bases, with 15 bases between the two germline ends. The CDR3 is CAISESGGAAEELFF. CDR3 sequence (DNA): TGTGCCATCAGTGAGTCTGGGGGGGCCGCCGAGGAGCTGTTTTTT.

The chain recombines TRBV4-2 with TRBJ2-1; tentatively, D is TRBD2 (5 bases). Germline V gene sequence: CDR1 LGHNA, CDR2 YNFKEQ. The ends were cut back, 1 base at V and 3 bases at J, with 7 bases in the middle. The CDR3 loop spans 14 amino acids. DNA for the CDR3: TGTGCCAGCAGCCAAGCCGGGGACTACAATGAGCAGTTCTTC. This encodes CASSQAGDYNEQFF.

The rearrangement joins TRBV16 to TRBJ2-7; TRBD1 might be the D (6 bases). Germline-derived CDR1 and CDR2 are KGHSY and FQNENV. Trimming took off 3 bases at V and 2 bases at J, with 17 bases between the two ends. The CDR3 runs to 16 residues. The CDR3 DNA reads TGTGCCAGCAGCCACCCCGCGGCAGGGGTCGCCTACGAGCAGTACTTC. It translates to CASSHPAAGVAYEQYF.

V and J are TRBV10-3 and TRBJ1-3; possibly TRBD1 for D (5 bases). Looked up from germline, CDR1 is ENHRY and CDR2 is SYGVKD. This CDR3 has 14 amino acids. The V gene lost 10 bases and the J gene lost 2 bases, with 15 bases spanning the gap. The DNA for the CDR3 is TGTGCCAGCCAGGAAGGAGGGGCTGGAAACACCATATATTTT. This encodes CASQEGGAGNTIYF.

The CDR3 spells CASSQPAVLYERTSTDTQYF. For the CDR3, the DNA is TGCGCCAGCAGCCAGCCCGCCGTTCTTTATGAGCGGACTAGCACAGATACGCAGTATTTT. The chain has TRBV4-1 and TRBJ2-3; D is possibly TRBD2 (5 bases). The CDR3 is 20 residues long. The V and J ends lost 3 bases and 0 bases respectively, with 25 bases between them. Germline CDR1 reads MGHRA; CDR2 reads YSYEKL.

The V call is TRBV5-1, the J call TRBJ2-7; 10 positions agree with TRBD1. CDR1 and CDR2 from the germline V gene are SGHRS and YFSETQ. With 4 bases clipped from V and 4 bases from J, the junction kept 5 bases outside the gene matches. The CDR3 contains 14 residues. CDR3 bases: TGCGCCAGCAGCCCCGGGACAGGGGCTTACGAGCAGTACTTC. Translating it yields CASSPGTGAYEQYF.

This clone appeared once. V is TRBV7-9 and J is TRBJ2-2, with D possibly matching TRBD1 (5 bases). The V end lost 5 bases, the J end lost 1 base, and 11 bases lay between the germline ends. The CDR3 consists of 15 residues. Germline V gives CDR1 SEHNR, CDR2 FQNEAQ (reference sequence). The CDR3: CASSISDRNTGELFF. The CDR3, as DNA: TGTGCCAGCAGCATCTCTGACAGGAACACCGGGGAGCTGTTTTTT.

CDR3 in amino acids: CASSYRGNNSPLHF. CDR3 DNA sequence: TGTGCCAGCAGCTACAGGGGGAATAATTCACCCCTCCACTTT. The chain combines TRBV11-2 with TRBJ1-6; 8 positions agree with TRBD1. V trimming: 4 bases; J trimming: 5 bases; junction bases outside the gene matches: 1. Germline-derived CDR1 and CDR2 are SGHAT and FQNNGV. The CDR3 has 14 amino acids. Complete variable domain (other parts from reference TRBV11-2 and TRBJ1-6): EAGVAQSPRYKIIEKRQSVAFWCNPISGHATLYWYQQILGQGPKLLIQFQNNGVVDDSQLPKDRFSAERLKGVDSTLKIQPAKLEDSAVYLCASSYRGNNSPLHFGNGTRLTVT.

Concerning this clone: Germline and junction disagree at one end, which may indicate a read error. Different DNA sequences within this sample yield the same CDR3. The V gene is TRBV11-2, the J gene TRBJ2-1, with a weak D call TRBD2 (6 bases). The CDR3 is 18 amino acids. Germline V gene data show CDR1 as SGHAT and CDR2 as FQNNGV. As DNA, the CDR3 is TGCGCCAGCAGCTTAGATCCTACGGCGGGGAGCTCCTACAATGAGCAGTTCTTC. Protein sequence: CASSLDPTAGSSYNEQFF.

The rearrangement joins TRBV2 to TRBJ2-1; TRBD2 matches 10 bases. With V trimmed by 7 bases and J by 7 bases, 10 bases remained unmatched. Germline values: CDR1 SNHLY, CDR2 FYNNEI. The CDR3 length is 15 residues. The CDR3 spells CASMSSGGAGNEQFF. CDR3 DNA: TGTGCCAGCATGTCCAGCGGGGGGGCCGGGAATGAGCAGTTCTTC.

Written as DNA, the CDR3 is TGTGCCAGCAGTGACTGGGGGGGCGAAGGGGAGACCCAGTACTTC. It encodes CASSDWGGEGETQYF. The V gene is TRBV2, the J gene TRBJ2-5; perhaps TRBD2 as D (7 bases). CDR3 length equals 15 residues. V was trimmed by 3 bases and J by 5 bases, leaving 16 bases between them. Germline loops: CDR1 SNHLY, CDR2 FYNNEI. Full variable domain (rest looked up from reference TRBV2 and TRBJ2-5): EPEVTQTPSHQVTQMGQEVILRCVPISNHLYFYWYRQILGQKVEFLVSFYNNEISEKSEIFDDQFSVERPDGSNFTLKIRSTKLEDSAMYFCASSDWGGEGETQYFGPGTRLLVL.

V gene TRBV6-1 combines with J gene TRBJ2-1, with D possibly TRBD2 on 6 matching bases. Germline assignment: CDR1 MNHNS and CDR2 SASEGT. Trimming left V 1 base short and J 2 bases short, with 12 bases between. This CDR3 contains 16 residues. The CDR3 nucleotides are TGTGCCAGCAGTGAAGGACATAGCGGCCCCTACAATGAGCAGTTCTTC. Its protein is CASSEGHSGPYNEQFF.

The chain is built from TRBV2 and TRBJ2-7, with 9 bases aligning to TRBD1. V dropped 9 bases and J dropped 0; count of bases not matched to a gene: 6. CDR1 is SNHLY, CDR2 FYNNEI, per germline. The CDR3 covers 14 residues. The CDR3 region is CARGGTGSSYEQYF. CDR3 in DNA: TGTGCCAGAGGGGGGACAGGGAGCTCCTACGAGCAGTACTTC.

This rearrangement joins TRBV7-8 to TRBJ2-2, with 8 bases lining up with TRBD2. This CDR3 has 15 amino acids. Germline lookup yields CDR1 SGHVS and CDR2 FQNEAQ. The junction had 13 bases not matched to a gene; V was cut back by 9 bases and J by 7 bases. CDR3 coding DNA: TGTGCCAGACAATTTAGCTCCCGGGAGGGCGGGGAGCTGTTTTTT. Protein sequence: CARQFSSREGGELFF.

This chain connects TRBV19 to TRBJ1-5; D gene unclear. The germline CDR1 and CDR2 sequences are LNHDA and SQIVND (reference sequence). This CDR3 has 18 residues. V lost 3 bases and J lost 1, with 19 bases in between. CDR3 sequence: CASSIQGFSAGSNQPQHF. The CDR3 DNA sequence: TGTGCCAGTAGTATCCAAGGCTTCTCTGCGGGGAGCAATCAGCCCCAGCATTTT.

The V and J genes are TRBV6-5 and TRBJ1-4; D perhaps matches TRBD1 (5 bases). V lost 2 bases, J lost 6 bases, and 13 bases lay in between. This CDR3 has 15 amino acids. Germline CDR1 MNHEY, CDR2 SVGAGI. DNA of the CDR3: TGTGCCAGCAGTTACCATTCAGGGAGGGATGAAAAACTGTTTTTT. This gives the protein CASSYHSGRDEKLFF.

This clone occurred once. V gene TRBV11-2 combines with J gene TRBJ1-3; D unclear. The CDR3 is made up of 14 amino acids. V shed 1 base and J shed 0 bases, with 4 bases lying between them. Germline V gives CDR1 SGHAT, CDR2 FQNNGV. CDR3 nucleotide sequence: TGTGCCAGCAGCTTAGGCGGCTCTGGAAACACCATATATTTT. It codes for CASSLGGSGNTIYF.

The rearrangement joins TRBV29-1 to TRBJ1-6; 9 positions match TRBD1. This CDR3 is built from 13 residues. The J segment lost 7 bases and the V segment lost 6 bases, leaving 4 bases of the junction unmatched. The V gene's germline CDR1 is SQVTM and CDR2 ANQGSEA. The CDR3 bases are TGCAGCGTAAGGACAGGGGACAATTCACCCCTCCACTTT. Residues: CSVRTGDNSPLHF.

The sample holds one count of this clone. The chain combines TRBV27 with TRBJ2-1; 10 nucleotides align to TRBD2. V lost 8 bases, J lost 3 bases, and 13 bases stayed unmatched. The CDR3 runs 17 residues. Germline V gives CDR1 MNHEY, CDR2 SMNVEV (reference sequence). The CDR3 nucleotides are TGTGCCAGCCGAGCAGCGGGGGGGCAAGCGAACTACAATGAGCAGTTCTTC. Translation: CASRAAGGQANYNEQFF.

This chain joins TRBV28 and TRBJ1-5; D is unclear. The V gene lost 3 bases and the J gene lost 0 bases, with 9 bases spanning the gap. CDR1 is MDHEN, CDR2 SYDVKM, per germline. The CDR3 covers 15 residues. The CDR3 nucleotides are TGTGCCAGCAGTTTGGGAGTCTATAGCAATCAGCCCCAGCATTTT. Its translation is CASSLGVYSNQPQHF.

This clone has only one observation. The J gene is TRBJ1-1, the V gene TRBV27, with unresolved D. Trimming removed 5 bases from V and 4 bases from J, with 14 bases in between. The CDR3 is made up of 14 amino acids. Germline assignment: CDR1 MNHEY and CDR2 SMNVEV (reference sequence). The CDR3 sequence is CASSLNGGGTEAFF. In DNA, the CDR3 is TGTGCCAGCAGTCTTAACGGTGGAGGCACTGAAGCTTTCTTT.

V usage is TRBV19 and J usage is TRBJ1-1, with 7 bases fitting TRBD1. This CDR3 region has 12 residues. Per germline, CDR1 LNHDA and CDR2 SQIVND (reference sequence). The V and J ends lost 7 bases and 5 bases, in that order; junction bases with no gene match: 4. CDR3 sequence reads: CASTEGATEAFF. The CDR3 DNA follows: TGTGCCAGTACAGAGGGGGCGACTGAAGCTTTCTTT.

The rearrangement joins TRBV4-1 to TRBJ2-3; D call uncertain. This CDR3 is built from 12 residues. Germline assignment: CDR1 MGHRA and CDR2 YSYEKL. The V end was cut by 4 bases, the J end by 3 bases, with 5 bases between. The CDR3 spells CASSPGTDTQYF. CDR3 sequence (DNA): TGCGCCAGCAGCCCGGGTACAGATACGCAGTATTTT.

V is TRBV7-9 and J is TRBJ1-2; 7 bases fit TRBD1. Trimming cost V 6 bases and J 4 bases; bases outside gene matches: 5. CDR3 length equals 13 residues. Germline assignment: CDR1 SEHNR and CDR2 FQNEAQ (reference sequence). CDR3 sequence: CASSLTGAYGYTF. CDR3 DNA: TGTGCCAGCAGTCTAACAGGGGCCTATGGCTACACCTTC.

This CDR3 reads CASSLRPTDRANNEQFF. The CDR3 nucleotides read TGTGCCAGCAGCTTAAGGCCGACGGACAGGGCGAACAATGAGCAGTTCTTC. The V call is TRBV7-3, the J call TRBJ2-1; 8 bases are shared with TRBD1. The germline V gene has CDR1 SGHTA and CDR2 FQGTGA. J lost 5 bases, V lost 1 base, and 10 bases had no gene match. The CDR3 has 17 amino acids.